The subject of this entry is one T cell receptor (beta chain). Antigen specificity is unknown. The CDR3 loop spans 15 amino acids. Per the germline V gene, CDR1 is MGHRA and CDR2 is YSYEKL. Trimming took 0 bases from V and 6 from J, leaving 11 bases between them. Here immunoSEQ multiplex PCR was the method, and the copy in TCRdb shows in-frame clones only, minus some. Of tens of thousands of clones in the sample, 70% to 85% are singletons; the top ten hold 2%. The sample belongs to a study of STAT5B mutations in CD4+ large granular lymphocyte leukemia. General study findings and limits: 8/27 top patient clones versus 2/35 control clones were TRBV06-family.

The rearrangement uses TRBV4-1 and TRBJ2-2, with a tentative D call TRBD1 (5 bases). The TCR sequence derives from a human donor in good health. The sample was CD4+ T cells from blood buffy coats. The CDR3 region is CASSQDWTRAGELFF. CDR3 DNA sequence: TGCGCCAGCAGCCAAGACTGGACAAGAGCCGGGGAGCTGTTTTTT.